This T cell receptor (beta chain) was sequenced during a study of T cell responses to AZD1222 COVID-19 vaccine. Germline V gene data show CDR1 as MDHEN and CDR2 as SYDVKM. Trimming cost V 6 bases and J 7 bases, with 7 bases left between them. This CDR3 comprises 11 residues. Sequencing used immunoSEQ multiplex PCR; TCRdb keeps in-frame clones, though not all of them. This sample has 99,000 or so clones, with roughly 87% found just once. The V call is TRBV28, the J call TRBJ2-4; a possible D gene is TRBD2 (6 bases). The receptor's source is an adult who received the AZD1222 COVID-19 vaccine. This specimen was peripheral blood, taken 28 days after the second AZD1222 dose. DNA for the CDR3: TGTGCCAGCAGGGGACTCAACATTCAGTACTTC. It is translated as CASRGLNIQYF.